This T cell receptor beta chain was captured in a study of T-cell memory formation after mild COVID-19. Points from the study as a whole: SARS-CoV-2 specificity was not confirmed for second-wave clones peaking on day 37. Cross-reactive memory apparently joined, as some responding clones appeared in pre-infection memory.

Constant-segment-primed 5'RACE gave TCR alpha and TCR beta cDNA libraries with sample barcodes and UMIs. MiXCR was run by TCRdb on the 5' RACE reads, yielding one entry per CDR3 protein. The sample lists 90,000 to 120,000 distinct CDR3 sequences, around an eighth occurring once. The CDR3 sequence is 19 residues long. A note on this clonotype: Its antigen is still unknown.

Sequenced input: PBMCs or a T cell subset sorted from them (not recorded which). This clonotype was obtained from a man aged 18 to 30 who had mild COVID-19 (a few samples of this study predate the infection). Cell type and time point are not known. The chain links TRBV21-1 to TRBJ2-1; TRBD2 is the table's D call, not checked against the DNA. TRBV21-1 constitutes a pseudogene. CDR3 DNA sequence: TGTGCCAGCAGCAAAAGGCTAGCGGGGGCCCCTTCCCTATACAATGAGCAGTTCTTC. Amino acids: CASSKRLAGAPSLYNEQFF.